Detailed here is one TCR beta chain. Its antigen is not yet known. No per-base quality is available; no much larger clone lies one base away. Taken from cysteine to phenylalanine, the CDR3 has 14 residues. Here the CDR3 DNA is all that survives: 42 bases in frame from base 1. Trimming removed 1 base from V and 1 base from J, leaving 8 bases between the germline ends. The germline V gene encodes CDR1 SGHDT and CDR2 YYEEEE. The data were obtained in a study of technical replicates of blood from a handful of donors (dated by TCRdb to between 2016 and 2019). The receptor library was made with the immunoSEQ multiplex PCR assay. The source is immuneACCESS, and TCRdb retained only in-frame sequences with V and J called. Part of the clones is not carried over; for the studies checked, unresolved V genes explain less than half of this, and the remainder is unexplained. The sample records tens of thousands of clones, approximately 94% of which are singletons. The ten largest make up around 2.9% of the sample.

The TCR sequence derives from a human donor in good health. Some clones in this sample may be carry-over from other donors' samples. The chain couples TRBV5-6 to TRBJ2-5; TRBD2 might be the D gene, on 6 matching bases. Sequencing was done on a sample of PBMCs. The sequenced DNA: TGTGCCAGCAGCTTGCGGGACTCCCAAGAGACCCAGTACTTC. Translated, this is CASSLRDSQETQYF.